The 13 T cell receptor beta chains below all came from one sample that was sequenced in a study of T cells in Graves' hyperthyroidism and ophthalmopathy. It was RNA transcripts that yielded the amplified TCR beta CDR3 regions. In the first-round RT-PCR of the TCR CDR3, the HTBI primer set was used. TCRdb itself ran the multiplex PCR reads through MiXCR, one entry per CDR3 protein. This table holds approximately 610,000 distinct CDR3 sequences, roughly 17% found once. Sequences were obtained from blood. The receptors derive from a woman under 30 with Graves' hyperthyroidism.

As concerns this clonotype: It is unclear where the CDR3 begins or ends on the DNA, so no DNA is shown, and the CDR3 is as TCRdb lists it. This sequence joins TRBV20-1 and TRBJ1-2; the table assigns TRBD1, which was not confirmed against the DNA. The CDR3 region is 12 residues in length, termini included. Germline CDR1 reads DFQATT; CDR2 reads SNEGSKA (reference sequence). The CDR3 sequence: CSATPVVYGCTF.

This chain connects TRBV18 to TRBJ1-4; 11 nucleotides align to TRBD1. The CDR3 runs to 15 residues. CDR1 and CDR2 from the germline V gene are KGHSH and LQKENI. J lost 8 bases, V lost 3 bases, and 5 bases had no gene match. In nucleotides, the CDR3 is TGTGCCAGCTCACCCCCGGGACAGGGGGGCGAAAAACTGTTTTTT. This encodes CASSPPGQGGEKLFF.

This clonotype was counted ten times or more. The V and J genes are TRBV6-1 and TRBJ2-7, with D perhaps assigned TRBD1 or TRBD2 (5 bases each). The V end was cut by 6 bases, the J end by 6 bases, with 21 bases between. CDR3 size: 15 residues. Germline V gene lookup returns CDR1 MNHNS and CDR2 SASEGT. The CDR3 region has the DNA TGTGCCAGCAGCCCGCCGGGACGAAGGAGCGGCGAGCAGTACTTC. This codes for CASSPPGRRSGEQYF.

As DNA, the CDR3 is TGCGCCAGCAGCCGATACCTACCCGGGATGGGGTCAGCAAACATTCAGTACTTC. It codes for CASSRYLPGMGSANIQYF. The chain is built from TRBV5-1 and TRBJ2-4, with D perhaps TRBD2 (5 bases). The germline gives CDR1 SGHRS, CDR2 YFSETQ. Trimming removed 4 bases from V and 6 bases from J, with 26 bases in between. This CDR3 is 18 amino acids long.

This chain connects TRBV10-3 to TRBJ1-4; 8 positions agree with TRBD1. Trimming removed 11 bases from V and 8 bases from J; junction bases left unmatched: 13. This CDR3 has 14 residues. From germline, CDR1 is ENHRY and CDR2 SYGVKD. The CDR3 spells CAVNSGQEGEKLFF. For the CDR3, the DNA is TGTGCCGTCAACTCGGGACAGGAAGGGGAAAAACTGTTTTTT.

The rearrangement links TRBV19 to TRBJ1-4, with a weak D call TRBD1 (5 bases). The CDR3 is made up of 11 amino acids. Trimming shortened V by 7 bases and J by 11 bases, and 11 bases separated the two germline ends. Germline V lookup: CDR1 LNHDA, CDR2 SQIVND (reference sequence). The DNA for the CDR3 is TGTGCCAGTATCTCGGGGCCTAAACTGTTTTTT. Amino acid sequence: CASISGPKLFF.

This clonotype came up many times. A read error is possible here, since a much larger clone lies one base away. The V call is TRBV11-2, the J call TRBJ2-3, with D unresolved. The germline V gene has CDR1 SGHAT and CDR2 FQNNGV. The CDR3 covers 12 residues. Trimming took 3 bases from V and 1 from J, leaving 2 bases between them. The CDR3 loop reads CASSFGTDTQYF. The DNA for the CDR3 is TGTGCCAGCAGCTTCGGCACAGATACGCAGTATTTT.

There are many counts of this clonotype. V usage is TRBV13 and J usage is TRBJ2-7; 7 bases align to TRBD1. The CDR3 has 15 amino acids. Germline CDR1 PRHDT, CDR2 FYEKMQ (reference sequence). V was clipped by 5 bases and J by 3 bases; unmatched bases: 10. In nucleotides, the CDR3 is TGTGCCAGCAGCCGCGACAGGGATGGAGTCTACGAGCAGTACTTC. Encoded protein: CASSRDRDGVYEQYF.

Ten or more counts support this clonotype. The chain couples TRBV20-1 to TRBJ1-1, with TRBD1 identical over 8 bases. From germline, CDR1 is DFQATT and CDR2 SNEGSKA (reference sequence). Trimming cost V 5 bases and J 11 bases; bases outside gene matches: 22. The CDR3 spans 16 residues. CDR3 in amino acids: CSAWKGQGGPYNSAFF. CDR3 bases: TGCAGTGCTTGGAAAGGACAGGGAGGGCCCTATAATTCGGCTTTCTTT.

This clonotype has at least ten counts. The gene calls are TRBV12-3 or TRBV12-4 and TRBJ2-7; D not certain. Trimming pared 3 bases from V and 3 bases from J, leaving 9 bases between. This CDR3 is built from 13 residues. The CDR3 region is CASSFSRVYEQYF. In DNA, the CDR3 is TGTGCCAGCAGTTTTAGTAGAGTCTACGAGCAGTACTTC.

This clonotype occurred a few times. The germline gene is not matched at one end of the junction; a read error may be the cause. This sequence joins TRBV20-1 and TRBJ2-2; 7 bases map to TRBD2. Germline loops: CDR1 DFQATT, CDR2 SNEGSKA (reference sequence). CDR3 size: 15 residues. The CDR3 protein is CSAATSEVYTGELFF. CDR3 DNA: TGCAGTGCTGCCACTAGCGAAGTATACACCGGAGAGCTGTTTTTT.

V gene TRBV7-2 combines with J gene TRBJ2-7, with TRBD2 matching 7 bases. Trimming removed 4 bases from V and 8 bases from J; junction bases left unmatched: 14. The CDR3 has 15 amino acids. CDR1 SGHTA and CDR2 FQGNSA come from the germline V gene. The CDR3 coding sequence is TGTGCCAGCAGCTCCGTTGGGGGGGTACTCCCTCAGCAGTACTTC. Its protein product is CASSSVGGVLPQQYF.

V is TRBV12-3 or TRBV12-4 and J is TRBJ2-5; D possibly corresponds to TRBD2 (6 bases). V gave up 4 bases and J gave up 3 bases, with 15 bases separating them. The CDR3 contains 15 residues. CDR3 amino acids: CASSSVRDSKETQYF. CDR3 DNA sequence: TGTGCCAGCAGTTCAGTCCGGGACTCCAAAGAGACCCAGTACTTC.